What follows are 7 T cell receptor beta chains derived from one specimen sequenced in a study of blood T cell repertoires in COVID-19. Sequencing was performed with immunoSEQ multiplex PCR; in TCRdb, only in-frame clones are kept and a portion is missing. The data hold 250,000 to 350,000 clones, with about nine tenths observed a single time. Sequencing used peripheral blood. The receptor source for this set is a woman in her thirties with COVID-19, enrolled during active disease.

In its sample, this clone was seen once. This chain uses TRBV5-5 with TRBJ1-4; the D gene is possibly TRBD1 (6 bases). This CDR3 comprises 15 residues. Germline V gives CDR1 SGHKS, CDR2 YYEKEE (reference sequence). The germline V and J ends were trimmed by 3 bases and 4 bases, with 13 bases remaining between them. The CDR3 coding sequence is TGTGCCAGCAGCTCCTCCGGGACAAATAATGAAAAACTGTTTTTT. It is translated as CASSSSGTNNEKLFF. Complete variable domain (other parts from reference TRBV5-5 and TRBJ1-4): DAGVTQSPTHLIKTRGQQVTLRCSPISGHKSVSWYQQVLGQGPQFIFQYYEKEERGRGNFPDRFSARQFPNYSSELNVNALLLGDSALYLCASSSSGTNNEKLFFGSGTQLSVL.

The chain is built from TRBV6-5 and TRBJ2-2; D perhaps matches TRBD1 (6 bases). CDR3 length equals 13 residues. CDR1 is MNHEY, CDR2 SVGAGI, per germline. The V end lost 5 bases, the J end lost 4 bases, and 8 bases lay between the germline ends. The CDR3 here is CASSTGLTGELFF. In DNA form, the CDR3 reads TGTGCCAGCAGTACAGGGCTCACCGGGGAGCTGTTTTTT.

The V and J genes are TRBV29-1 and TRBJ2-7, with 12 nucleotides matching TRBD1. The length of the CDR3 is 15 residues. Germline assignment: CDR1 SQVTM and CDR2 ANQGSEA. V shed 6 bases, J shed 5 bases, and the junction held 11 bases outside the gene matches. The CDR3: CSVANSGTGGDEQYF. Written as DNA, the CDR3 is TGCAGCGTAGCGAATTCTGGGACAGGGGGCGACGAGCAGTACTTC.

The chain has TRBV28 and TRBJ2-2; 7 bases line up with TRBD1. CDR1 MDHEN and CDR2 SYDVKM come from the germline V gene. The CDR3 covers 17 residues. V trimming: 4 bases; J trimming: 5 bases; junction bases outside the gene matches: 13. The CDR3 loop reads CASSSVGTGAGTGELFF. The CDR3 nucleotides read TGTGCCAGCAGTTCAGTGGGAACAGGGGCTGGAACCGGGGAGCTGTTTTTT.

In this sample, this clone turned up a few times. The chain is built from TRBV7-9 and TRBJ2-1; 7 bases match TRBD2. Germline V gives CDR1 SEHNR, CDR2 FQNEAQ (reference sequence). Losses at the gene ends were 2 bases for V and 15 bases for J; bases not matched to a gene: 4. The CDR3 is made up of 11 amino acids. The CDR3 sequence is CASSLRREWFF. The DNA of the CDR3 is TGTGCCAGCAGCTTAAGGCGGGAGTGGTTCTTC.

The chain has TRBV23-1 and TRBJ1-6, with D hard to call. TRBV23-1 counts as an open reading frame of uncertain function. This CDR3 is built from 18 residues. V lost 3 bases and J 0 bases, leaving 15 bases between the germline ends. The CDR3 loop is CASSQARSGSSYNSPLHF. The CDR3 region has the DNA TGCGCCAGCAGTCAGGCGCGGTCGGGGAGCTCCTATAATTCACCCCTCCACTTT.

The chain joins TRBV18 to TRBJ1-4; D ambiguous. The V end lost 2 bases, the J end lost 8 bases, and 15 bases lay between the germline ends. The CDR3 length is 15 residues. Germline CDR1 KGHSH, CDR2 LQKENI. This CDR3 is CASSPFEFSGEKLFF. In nucleotides, the CDR3 is TGTGCCAGCTCACCATTCGAGTTTAGCGGAGAAAAACTGTTTTTT. Based on the CDR3 plus reference TRBV18 and TRBJ1-4, the full variable domain is NAGVMQNPRHLVRRRGQEARLRCSPMKGHSHVYWYRQLPEEGLKFMVYLQKENIIDESGMPKERFSAEFPKEGPSILRIQQVVRGDSAAYFCASSPFEFSGEKLFFGSGTQLSVL.